The source of this T cell receptor (beta chain) is a study of beta chain features in type 1 diabetes. Study details: In all, roughly 98,000,000 sorted cells from all samples were analyzed.

Points on this clone: What it binds is unknown.

A heparinised blood draw that averaged about 100 mL was obtained once from each donor. Study results and caveats: Shorter templates might be favored by PCR, equally in patients and controls. Shortening of TCRB CDR3s, moderate but significant, appeared in all four CD4+ subsets of Type 1 diabetes patients. A closer apparent resemblance between naive, central memory and Treg TCRB repertoires was seen in patients than in healthy donors.

What was sequenced were expressed TCRB transcripts, since all of the isolated RNA had been reverse transcribed. Profiled with immunoSEQ multiplex PCR; TCRdb holds only in-frame clones, not every one. The profile shows about 340,000 clones, roughly a tenth of them singletons. The sequence derives from a young man with type 1 diabetes. Sequenced material: central memory CD4+ T cells from blood.

The CDR3 DNA follows: TGTGCCAGCATCGACACCAGCTCCTACAATGAGCAGTTCTTC. Residues: CASIDTSSYNEQFF. The J gene is TRBJ2-1, the V gene TRBV6-5; D remains unclear. V was cut by 7 bases and J by 0 bases, with 10 bases left in between. CDR3 length: 14 amino acids. CDR1 is MNHEY and CDR2 is SVGAGI in the germline V gene.